These T cell receptor beta chains were read from a single sample in a study of T cell repertoires in cytomegalovirus infection. The antigens for these receptors are not known. Each CDR3 protein gets one entry after TCRdb re-called the reads with MiXCR. The sample lists about 480,000 distinct CDR3 sequences; around 30% were seen once. Here the sequenced sample was cultured PBMCs, taken from culture after CMV antigen stimulation. The source is a human donor in good health (CMV status not recorded). Some clones in this sample may be carry-over from other donors' samples. Both conserved end residues are trimmed from each CDR3.

J,V,CDR3
TRBJ2-5,TRBV2,ASREQGWETQY
TRBJ1-2,TRBV29-1,SVEDIGLRGYT
TRBJ2-1,TRBV6-5,ASRLSGSISLNEQF
TRBJ2-4,TRBV6-1,ASSEWTSGNKNIQY
TRBJ2-3,TRBV9,ASSVGGRAGDTQY
TRBJ2-5,TRBV20-1,SAFLAGSVQETQY
TRBJ2-1,TRBV20-1,SATSGSSYNEQF
TRBJ2-3,TRBV12-3/TRBV12-4,ASSLAQADTQY
TRBJ1-1,TRBV18,ASSRYDTPEAF
TRBJ2-7,TRBV29-1,SGKQGAEQY
TRBJ2-1,TRBV11-2,ASSLPPSSYNEQF
TRBJ1-1,TRBV7-9,ASSPTDNTEAF
TRBJ2-1,TRBV7-8,ASSFASGSGYNEQF
TRBJ2-5,TRBV11-3,ASSPDSGQETQY
TRBJ1-6,TRBV6-6,ASSRSGTVSSPLH
TRBJ2-2,TRBV4-1,ASSHPRNRELF
TRBJ2-5,TRBV7-2,ASSPGQGRETQY
TRBJ2-1,TRBV7-8,ASSLIAGPIHNEQF
TRBJ2-3,TRBV7-2,ASSLTTSGASTDTQY
TRBJ2-5,TRBV2,ANGTYPQGYEETQY
TRBJ2-3,TRBV12-3/TRBV12-4,ASRLSGRVTDTQY
TRBJ1-1,TRBV12-3/TRBV12-4,ASSFGHPTEAF
TRBJ2-5,TRBV6-6,ASSTGQTQETQY
TRBJ2-1,TRBV7-9,ASSLAGRSNNEQF
TRBJ2-7,TRBV6-2/TRBV6-3,ASKFLGIPTYEQY
TRBJ2-1,TRBV7-2,ASSLSPRLGAGGYNEQF
TRBJ2-1,TRBV20-1,SATGLAGGNEQF
TRBJ1-3,TRBV6-1,ASTTGAGNTIY
TRBJ2-7,TRBV10-3,AISDRLSGTREQY
TRBJ2-7,TRBV28,ASSRPGPASYEQY
TRBJ2-1,TRBV10-3,AISGKKHWDNEQF
TRBJ2-2,TRBV29-1,SGGGGTNTGELF
TRBJ2-3,TRBV7-3,ASSLTPSDTDTQY
TRBJ2-3,TRBV19,ASTPGQGPTDTQY
TRBJ2-7,TRBV6-1,ASSEEAAPNSYEQY
TRBJ2-3,TRBV5-4,ASSYSVRTQY
TRBJ2-3,TRBV4-1,ASSQDEGGVTDTQY
TRBJ2-1,TRBV11-2,ASSTRTGLTNSYNEQF
TRBJ2-5,TRBV7-2,ASSVPQETQY
TRBJ2-1,TRBV2,ASVTSGSRNEQF
TRBJ2-3,TRBV28,ASSFGQGLVTTQY
TRBJ2-1,TRBV9,ASSASVQSSAYNEQF
TRBJ2-2,TRBV19,ASSMKANTGELF
TRBJ2-1,TRBV7-2,ASSPEREAHLHGQF
TRBJ1-1,TRBV7-2,ASGFNGVNTEAF
TRBJ1-1,TRBV14,ASSQWGLFAEAF
TRBJ1-6,TRBV2,ASSSDYNSPLH
TRBJ2-1,TRBV28,ASRRRLAGGRSSYNEQF
TRBJ1-2,TRBV14,ASSQEPRGQRAGYT
TRBJ2-3,TRBV7-2,ASSLHVHLSTDTQY
TRBJ2-3,TRBV4-3,ASSPKSGLAFPSTDTQY
TRBJ1-2,TRBV20-1,SARDSSGGLLTIGYT
TRBJ1-1,TRBV7-8,ASSLPQWTEAF
TRBJ2-1,TRBV28,ASSFPRTSGRPKPSSYNEQF
TRBJ1-1,TRBV7-2,ASSQPRGALSGRWYTEAF